One sample yielded the 23 T cell receptor beta chains listed below, sequenced in a study of T cell changes during pregnancy in multiple sclerosis. TCRdb keeps only in-frame clones here, not all; method: immunoSEQ multiplex PCR. Altogether 45,000 or so clones are present, around 93% being singletons, with the ten largest covering approximately 2.9%. The sequenced sample was CD8+ T cells from peripheral blood mononuclear cells, obtained in the second trimester of pregnancy. The receptors come from a female donor with multiple sclerosis, enrolled in a pregnancy study.

The genes are TRBV7-9 and TRBJ2-1; TRBD1 might be the D (6 bases). Germline V gene data show CDR1 as SEHNR and CDR2 as FQNEAQ (reference sequence). V was pared by 8 bases and J by 6 bases, with 20 bases between. This CDR3 has 15 amino acids. CDR3 nucleotide sequence: TGTGCCAGCGAGGGGGTCGGGGTGGAATCCAATGAGCAGTTCTTC. This encodes CASEGVGVESNEQFF.

The chain has TRBV5-4 and TRBJ2-1; 8 nucleotides agree with TRBD2. The CDR3 totals 18 residues. Germline CDR1 SGHNT, CDR2 YYREEE (reference sequence). J gave up 4 bases and V 5 bases, and 17 bases lay outside the gene matches. The CDR3 is CASSWGWGGAGVYNEQFF. The CDR3 region has the DNA TGTGCCAGCAGTTGGGGATGGGGGGGAGCGGGGGTTTACAATGAGCAGTTCTTC.

The chain uses TRBV27 and TRBJ2-5; tentative D call: TRBD1 (6 bases). The assigned J gene may be wrong: the sequence end matches TRBJ2-7 better. CDR3 length equals 13 residues. CDR1 is MNHEY, CDR2 SMNVEV, per germline (reference sequence). In DNA form, the CDR3 reads TGTGCCAGCAGTTTGGGCAGGGGTAGCGAGCAGTACTTC. Its translation is CASSLGRGSEQYF.

This rearrangement joins TRBV2 to TRBJ2-3; possibly TRBD2 for D (5 bases). The germline V and J ends were trimmed by 8 bases and 0 bases, with 12 bases remaining between them. Germline V lookup: CDR1 SNHLY, CDR2 FYNNEI. The CDR3 consists of 14 residues. CDR3 nucleotides: TGTGCCAGCTTCCCGGGGAGCAGCACAGATACGCAGTATTTT. This encodes CASFPGSSTDTQYF.

The chain carries TRBV27 and TRBJ1-1; no firm D call. Germline V CDR1 and CDR2: MNHEY, SMNVEV (reference sequence). V was cut by 1 base and J by 0 bases, with 15 bases left in between. This CDR3 is built from 17 residues. The CDR3 DNA follows: TGTGCCAGCAGTTTATTTGCCGGAGCTGGCATGAACACTGAAGCTTTCTTT. Its protein is CASSLFAGAGMNTEAFF.

The chain carries TRBV5-1 and TRBJ1-1, with TRBD1 as a possible D gene (5 bases). V dropped 6 bases and J dropped 1 base, with 7 bases sitting between them. Germline assignment: CDR1 SGHRS and CDR2 YFSETQ. The CDR3 spans 12 residues. The CDR3 here is CASTGGNTEAFF. As DNA, the CDR3 is TGCGCCAGCACCGGGGGGAACACTGAAGCTTTCTTT. Full variable domain (outside the CDR3, taken from reference TRBV5-1 and TRBJ1-1): KAGVTQTPRYLIKTRGQQVTLSCSPISGHRSVSWYQQTPGQGLQFLFEYFSETQRNKGNFPGRFSGRQFSNSRSEMNVSTLELGDSALYLCASTGGNTEAFFGQGTRLTVV.

The V gene is TRBV14, the J gene TRBJ1-2, with D hard to call. The V and J ends lost 0 bases and 2 bases respectively, with 4 bases between them. This CDR3 has 13 residues. Germline V CDR1 and CDR2: SGHDN, FVKESK. The CDR3 loop reads CASSQDRNYGYTF. The CDR3 DNA sequence: TGTGCCAGCAGCCAAGACAGAAACTATGGCTACACCTTC.

The chain has TRBV19 and TRBJ1-3; 7 bases map to TRBD1. The CDR3 is 15 amino acids. Germline-derived CDR1 and CDR2 are LNHDA and SQIVND (reference sequence). The V gene end was trimmed by 6 bases and the J gene end by 4 bases; junction bases not matched to a gene: 9. The CDR3 DNA sequence: TGTGCCAGTAGCCCAGCGACAGGGAGAGGAAACACCATATATTTT. Translated: CASSPATGRGNTIYF.

Comment on this clone: Other DNA sequences of this sample code for an identical CDR3. The V and J genes are TRBV9 and TRBJ1-1; TRBD1 might be the D (5 bases). Germline assignment: CDR1 SGDLS and CDR2 YYNGEE. The V end was cut by 2 bases, the J end by 5 bases, with 7 bases between. CDR3 size: 12 residues. CDR3 loop: CASSVGGTEAFF. CDR3 coding DNA: TGTGCCAGCAGCGTGGGGGGGACTGAAGCTTTCTTT.

This clone was found once. The rearrangement joins TRBV6-5 to TRBJ1-2, with TRBD1 matching over 8 bases. J lost 2 bases, V lost 5 bases, and 7 bases had no gene match. Germline loops: CDR1 MNHEY, CDR2 SVGAGI. The CDR3 totals 15 residues. The DNA for the CDR3 is TGTGCCAGCAGTAAGGACAGGGTGTCGAACTATGGCTACACCTTC. It encodes CASSKDRVSNYGYTF.

This clone was counted a single time. V and J are TRBV2 and TRBJ1-2, with 9 bases aligning to TRBD1. With V trimmed by 9 bases and J by 5 bases, 10 bases remained unmatched. The length of the CDR3 is 14 residues. The germline V gene encodes CDR1 SNHLY and CDR2 FYNNEI. The CDR3 protein is CARQRGDRDYGYTF. For the CDR3, the DNA is TGTGCCAGGCAGCGTGGGGACAGGGATTATGGCTACACCTTC.

This clone has a single count. The genes are TRBV2 and TRBJ2-7; tentatively, D is TRBD2 (6 bases). CDR1 is SNHLY, CDR2 FYNNEI, per germline. V lost 4 bases to trimming and J lost 3 bases, with 10 bases between them. The CDR3 consists of 13 residues. The CDR3 nucleotides read TGTGCCAGCAGTGGCGGGGTGGGCTACGAGCAGTACTTC. Translation gives CASSGGVGYEQYF.

The rearrangement joins TRBV7-9 to TRBJ2-5, with 11 bases identical to TRBD2. The germline V gene encodes CDR1 SEHNR and CDR2 FQNEAQ (reference sequence). This CDR3 has 16 residues. Losses at the gene ends were 3 bases for V and 5 bases for J; bases not matched to a gene: 8. This CDR3 reads CASSLLSGGARETQYF. For the CDR3, the DNA is TGTGCCAGCAGCTTGCTTAGCGGGGGGGCCCGGGAGACCCAGTACTTC.

This clone was recorded only once. V and J are TRBV7-9 and TRBJ1-2, with 8 bases that match TRBD1. V was pared by 7 bases and J by 6 bases, with 10 bases of the junction left unmatched. Germline V gene sequence: CDR1 SEHNR, CDR2 FQNEAQ (reference sequence). The CDR3 extends over 14 amino acids. This chain's CDR3 is CASNRQGLQNGYTF. The CDR3, as DNA: TGTGCCAGCAACCGACAGGGGTTGCAAAATGGCTACACCTTC.

The V call is TRBV7-9, the J call TRBJ2-7, with a tentative D call TRBD2 (6 bases). The germline V and J ends were trimmed by 3 bases and 0 bases, with 12 bases remaining between them. This CDR3 spans 15 amino acids. Germline-derived CDR1 and CDR2 are SEHNR and FQNEAQ (reference sequence). CDR3: CASSFGSGLSYEQYF. DNA of the CDR3: TGTGCCAGCAGCTTCGGGTCGGGACTCTCCTACGAGCAGTACTTC.

The chain has TRBV7-6 and TRBJ2-1; 8 nucleotides align to TRBD2. CDR3 length equals 14 residues. CDR1 and CDR2 from the germline V gene are SGHVS and FNYEAQ. V shed 3 bases and J 6 bases; nucleotides not matched to a gene: 4. The CDR3 reads CASSFVAGSNEQFF. In DNA form, the CDR3 reads TGTGCCAGCAGCTTTGTAGCGGGGTCCAATGAGCAGTTCTTC.

This rearrangement joins TRBV7-9 to TRBJ2-1, with D maybe TRBD1 (6 bases). The CDR3 is 13 residues long. Germline V gene lookup returns CDR1 SEHNR and CDR2 FQNEAQ (reference sequence). Trimming cost V 5 bases and J 6 bases, with 11 bases left between them. This CDR3 is CASSPDSLNEQFF. The CDR3 DNA is TGTGCCAGCAGCCCGGACAGTCTCAATGAGCAGTTCTTC.

This rearrangement joins TRBV30 to TRBJ1-6; D remains unclear. CDR3 length: 16 amino acids. Germline assignment: CDR1 GTSNPN and CDR2 SVGIG (reference sequence). V lost 0 bases, J lost 0 bases, and 9 bases lay in between. CDR3 sequence reads: CAWSVEGNSYNSPLHF. CDR3 DNA: TGTGCCTGGAGTGTAGAGGGCAACTCCTATAATTCACCCCTCCACTTT.

V and J are TRBV7-7 and TRBJ2-5, with D possibly TRBD2 on 5 matching bases. The DNA end is more similar to TRBJ2-7, so the J call may be wrong. CDR1 is SSHAT and CDR2 is FNYEAQ in the germline V gene (reference sequence). The CDR3 consists of 13 residues. CDR3: CASSFREGYEQYF. DNA of the CDR3: TGTGCCAGCAGCTTCCGGGAAGGGTACGAGCAGTACTTC.

This clone was seen once. The chain links TRBV6-5 to TRBJ2-5; 12 bases map to TRBD2. J gave up 2 bases and V 5 bases, and 3 bases lay outside the gene matches. This CDR3 region has 15 residues. Germline V CDR1 and CDR2: MNHEY, SVGAGI. CDR3 coding DNA: TGTGCCAGCAGTACTAGCGGGGGGCATCAAGAGACCCAGTACTTC. It translates to CASSTSGGHQETQYF.

This chain joins TRBV4-1 and TRBJ1-5; 7 bases line up with TRBD1. The CDR3 totals 14 residues. V lost 7 bases, J lost 11 bases, and 14 bases stayed unmatched. Germline CDR1 reads MGHRA; CDR2 reads YSYEKL. In nucleotides, the CDR3 is TGCGCCAGCAAATCGGGGACAGCCCTTTGGGCCCAGCATTTT. It translates to CASKSGTALWAQHF.

The chain carries TRBV28 and TRBJ1-2; TRBD1 matches 8 bases. Germline trimming cut 6 bases from V and 2 bases from J; bases unmatched to any gene: 8. CDR1 is MDHEN, CDR2 SYDVKM, per germline. The CDR3 contains 15 residues. Written as DNA, the CDR3 is TGTGCCAGCAGCTACACTCAGGGGGCCAACTATGGCTACACCTTC. Its protein is CASSYTQGANYGYTF.

V usage is TRBV11-2 and J usage is TRBJ2-7; 7 bases map to TRBD1. Per the germline V gene, CDR1 is SGHAT and CDR2 is FQNNGV. The CDR3 is 15 residues long. J was trimmed by 3 bases and V by 3 bases; bases with no gene match: 8. The CDR3 DNA reads as TGTGCCAGCAGCTTGGAAGGGGGCACCCTCTACGAGCAGTACTTC. It encodes CASSLEGGTLYEQYF.